This TCR beta chain was found in a study of blood T cell repertoires in COVID-19. The wider study: The samples span acute and convalescent COVID-19 from the United States, Italy and Spain.

This clone has just one count. Some clones are missing from TCRdb's copy, which holds only in-frame ones; the method was immunoSEQ multiplex PCR. The repertoire holds fewer than 500,000 clones, roughly 77% seen once, with more than 0.95% in the top ten. The junction had 2 bases not matched to a gene; V was cut back by 0 bases and J by 4 bases. The CDR3 has 16 residues. The germline CDR1 and CDR2 sequences are KGHSH and LQKENI. The sample consisted of peripheral blood. The chain combines TRBV18 with TRBJ2-1; 11 bases fit TRBD1. This TCR was recovered from a human donor with acute or convalescent COVID-19. The donor label of this sample is uncertain. CDR3 nucleotides: TGTGCCAGCTCACCACCGGGGACAGGGGGGTACAATGAGCAGTTCTTC. The encoded protein is CASSPPGTGGYNEQFF.